The clone carrying this TCR beta chain was picked up a small number of times. The sample originates from a study of spatial heterogeneity in lung cancer. The CDR3 runs to 15 residues. Per germline, CDR1 SGHRS and CDR2 YFSETQ. J was trimmed by 7 bases and V by 4 bases; bases with no gene match: 4. Indicated time point: sample taken at primary tumor resection. Every TCR cDNA molecule bore its own unique molecular identifier. TCRdb reanalysed the 5' RACE reads using MiXCR and keeps one entry per CDR3 protein. The sample shows roughly 80,000 distinct CDR3 sequences, about 8.5% of them seen only once. The clonotype comes from a male donor with early-stage non-small cell lung cancer. Source: PBMCs, taken at surgery. The J gene is TRBJ1-6, the V gene TRBV5-1; 11 positions match TRBD1. The CDR3 nucleotides read TGCGCCAGCAGCGTGGACAGGGGGCGGAATTCACCCCTCCACTTT. Amino acids: CASSVDRGRNSPLHF.